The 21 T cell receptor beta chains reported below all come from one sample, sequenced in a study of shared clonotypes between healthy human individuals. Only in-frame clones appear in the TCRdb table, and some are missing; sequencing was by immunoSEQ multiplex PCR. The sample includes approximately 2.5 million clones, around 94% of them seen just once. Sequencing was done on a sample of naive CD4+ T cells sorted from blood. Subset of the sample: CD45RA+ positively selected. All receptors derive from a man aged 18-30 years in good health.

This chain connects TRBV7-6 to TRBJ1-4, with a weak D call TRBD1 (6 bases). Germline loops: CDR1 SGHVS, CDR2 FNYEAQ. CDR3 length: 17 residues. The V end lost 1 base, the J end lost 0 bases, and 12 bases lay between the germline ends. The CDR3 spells CASSLEAGAATNEKLFF. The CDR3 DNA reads TGTGCCAGCAGCTTAGAGGCAGGGGCCGCAACTAATGAAAAACTGTTTTTT.

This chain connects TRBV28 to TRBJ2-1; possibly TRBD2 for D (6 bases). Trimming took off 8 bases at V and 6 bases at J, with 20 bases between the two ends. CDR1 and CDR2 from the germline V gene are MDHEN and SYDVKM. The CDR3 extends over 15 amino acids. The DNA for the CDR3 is TGTGCCAGCGGGTCCGGTAGTGCGGGGTCCAATGAGCAGTTCTTC. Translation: CASGSGSAGSNEQFF.

This CDR3 reads CASSYLPGTYEQYF. The DNA of the CDR3 is TGTGCCAGCAGCTATCTGCCCGGGACTTACGAGCAGTACTTC. The chain is built from TRBV5-6 and TRBJ2-7; D is perhaps TRBD2 (6 bases). The length of the CDR3 is 14 residues. Between the trimmed V and J ends, which lost 3 bases and 4 bases, there was a span of 14 bases. The germline V gene has CDR1 SGHDT and CDR2 YYEEEE.

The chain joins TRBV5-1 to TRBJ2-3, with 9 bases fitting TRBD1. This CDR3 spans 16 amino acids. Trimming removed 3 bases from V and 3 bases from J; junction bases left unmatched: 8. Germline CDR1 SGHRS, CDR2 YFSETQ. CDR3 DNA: TGCGCCAGCAGCTGGAACGGACAGGGGCAAACAGATACGCAGTATTTT. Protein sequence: CASSWNGQGQTDTQYF.

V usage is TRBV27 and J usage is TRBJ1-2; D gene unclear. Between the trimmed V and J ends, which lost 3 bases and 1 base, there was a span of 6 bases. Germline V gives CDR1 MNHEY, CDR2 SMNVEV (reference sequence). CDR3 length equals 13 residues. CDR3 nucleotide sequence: TGTGCCAGCAGTTTTGCCCGTAACTATGGCTACACCTTC. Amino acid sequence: CASSFARNYGYTF.

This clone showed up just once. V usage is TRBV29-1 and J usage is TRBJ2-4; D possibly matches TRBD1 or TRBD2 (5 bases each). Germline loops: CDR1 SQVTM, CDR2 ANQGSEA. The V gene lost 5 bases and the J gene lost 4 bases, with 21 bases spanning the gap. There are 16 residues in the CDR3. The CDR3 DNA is TGCAGCGTTTCGACCTTTGATACGGGGCCAAAAAACATTCAGTACTTC. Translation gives CSVSTFDTGPKNIQYF.

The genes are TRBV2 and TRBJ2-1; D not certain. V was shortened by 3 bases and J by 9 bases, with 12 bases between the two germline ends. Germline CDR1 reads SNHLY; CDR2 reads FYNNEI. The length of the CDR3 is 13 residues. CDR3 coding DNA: TGTGCCAGCAGTGAGTCACAGAAAGGTGAGCAGTTCTTC. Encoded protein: CASSESQKGEQFF.

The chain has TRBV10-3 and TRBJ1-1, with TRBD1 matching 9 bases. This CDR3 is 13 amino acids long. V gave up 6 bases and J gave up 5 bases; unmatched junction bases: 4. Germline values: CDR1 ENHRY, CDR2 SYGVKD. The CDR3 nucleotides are TGTGCCATCAGCCCGACAGGGGGGACTGAAGCTTTCTTT. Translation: CAISPTGGTEAFF.

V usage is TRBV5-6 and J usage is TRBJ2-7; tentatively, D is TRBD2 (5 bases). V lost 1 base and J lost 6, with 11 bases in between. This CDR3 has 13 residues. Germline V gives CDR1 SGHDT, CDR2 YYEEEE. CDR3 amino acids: CASSLLIGSEQYF. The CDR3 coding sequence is TGTGCCAGCAGCTTGTTAATTGGGAGCGAGCAGTACTTC.

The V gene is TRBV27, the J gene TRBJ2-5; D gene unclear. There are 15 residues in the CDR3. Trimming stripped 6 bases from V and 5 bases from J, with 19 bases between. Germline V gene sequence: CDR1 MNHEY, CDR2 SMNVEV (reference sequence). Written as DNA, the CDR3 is TGTGCCAGCAGCTCCCTCATTGGGAAGGGCGAGACCCAGTACTTC. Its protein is CASSSLIGKGETQYF.

The CDR3 DNA sequence: TGTGCCTGGAAGGGACAGGGTCGCACCGGGGAGCTGTTTTTT. This codes for CAWKGQGRTGELFF. The chain couples TRBV30 to TRBJ2-2, with 9 bases fitting TRBD1. The CDR3 totals 14 residues. Germline trimming cut 4 bases from V and 4 bases from J; bases unmatched to any gene: 4. Germline CDR1 reads GTSNPN; CDR2 reads SVGIG (reference sequence).

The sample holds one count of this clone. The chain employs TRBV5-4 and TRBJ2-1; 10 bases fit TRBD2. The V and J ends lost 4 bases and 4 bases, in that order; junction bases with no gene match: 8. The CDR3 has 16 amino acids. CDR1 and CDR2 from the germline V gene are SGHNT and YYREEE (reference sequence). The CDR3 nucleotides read TGTGCCAGCAGCGATCTAGCGGGGGCGATATACAATGAGCAGTTCTTC. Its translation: CASSDLAGAIYNEQFF. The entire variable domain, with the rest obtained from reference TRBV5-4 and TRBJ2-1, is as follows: ETGVTQSPTHLIKTRGQQVTLRCSSQSGHNTVSWYQQALGQGPQFIFQYYREEENGRGNFPPRFSGLQFPNYSSELNVNALELDDSALYLCASSDLAGAIYNEQFFGPGTRLTVL.

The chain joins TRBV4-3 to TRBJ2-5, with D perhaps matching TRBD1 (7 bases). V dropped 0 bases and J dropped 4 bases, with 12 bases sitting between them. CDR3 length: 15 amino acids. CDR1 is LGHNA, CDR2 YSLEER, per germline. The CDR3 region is CASSQEQGGSETQYF. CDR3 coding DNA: TGCGCCAGCAGCCAAGAGCAGGGGGGCTCAGAGACCCAGTACTTC.

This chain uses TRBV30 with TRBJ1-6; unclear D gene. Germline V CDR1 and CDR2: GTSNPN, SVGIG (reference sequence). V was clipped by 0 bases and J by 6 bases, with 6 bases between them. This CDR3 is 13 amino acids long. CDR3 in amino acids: CAWSVQLNSPLHF. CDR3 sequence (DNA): TGTGCCTGGAGTGTCCAGCTTAATTCACCCCTCCACTTT.

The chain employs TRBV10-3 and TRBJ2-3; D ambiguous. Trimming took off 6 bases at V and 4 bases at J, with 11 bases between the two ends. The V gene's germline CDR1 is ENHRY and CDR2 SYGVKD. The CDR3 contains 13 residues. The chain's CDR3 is CAIRESVADTQYF. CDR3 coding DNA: TGTGCCATCAGGGAGAGCGTAGCAGATACGCAGTATTTT.

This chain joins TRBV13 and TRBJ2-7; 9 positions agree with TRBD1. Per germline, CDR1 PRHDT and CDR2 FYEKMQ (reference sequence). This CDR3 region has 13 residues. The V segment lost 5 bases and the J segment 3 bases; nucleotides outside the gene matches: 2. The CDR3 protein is CASSRQGVYEQYF. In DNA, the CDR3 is TGTGCCAGCAGCCGACAGGGGGTCTACGAGCAGTACTTC.

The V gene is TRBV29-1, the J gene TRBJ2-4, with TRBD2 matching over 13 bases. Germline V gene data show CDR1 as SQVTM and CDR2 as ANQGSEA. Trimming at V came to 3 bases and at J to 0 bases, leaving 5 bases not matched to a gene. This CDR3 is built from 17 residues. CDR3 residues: CSVETSGGSLAKNIQYF. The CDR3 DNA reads TGCAGCGTTGAGACTAGCGGGGGGTCCCTAGCCAAAAACATTCAGTACTTC.

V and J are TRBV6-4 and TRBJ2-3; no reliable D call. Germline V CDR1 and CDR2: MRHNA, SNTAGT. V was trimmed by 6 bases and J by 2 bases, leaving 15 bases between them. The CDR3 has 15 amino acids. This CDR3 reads CASSPGGRNTDTQYF. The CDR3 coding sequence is TGTGCCAGCAGCCCAGGTGGGCGGAACACAGATACGCAGTATTTT.

CDR3 region: CASSLPGTDFYEQYF. CDR3 sequence (DNA): TGTGCCAGCAGCTTACCCGGGACAGACTTCTACGAGCAGTACTTC. The rearrangement links TRBV5-4 to TRBJ2-7; 7 nucleotides line up with TRBD1. The germline gives CDR1 SGHNT, CDR2 YYREEE (reference sequence). J lost 3 bases, V lost 2 bases, and 8 bases had no gene match. CDR3 length: 15 amino acids.

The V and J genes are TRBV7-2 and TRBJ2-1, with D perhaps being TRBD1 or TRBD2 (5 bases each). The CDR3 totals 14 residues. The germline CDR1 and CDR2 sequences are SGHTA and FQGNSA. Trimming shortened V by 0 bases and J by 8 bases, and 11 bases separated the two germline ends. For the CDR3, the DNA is TGTGCCAGCAGCTTAGCCCCCCGGGGCTATGAGCAGTTCTTC. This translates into CASSLAPRGYEQFF.

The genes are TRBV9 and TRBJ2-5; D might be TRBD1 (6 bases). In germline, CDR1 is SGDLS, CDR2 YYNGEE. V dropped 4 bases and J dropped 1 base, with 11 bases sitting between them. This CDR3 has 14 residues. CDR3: CASSPGDIQETQYF. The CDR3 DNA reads TGTGCCAGCAGCCCAGGGGACATCCAAGAGACCCAGTACTTC.